This TCR beta chain was recovered during a study of blood T cell repertoires in COVID-19. Study information: T cells, B-cell-depleted T cells, or PBMCs provided the cDNA or gDNA that served as material.

Some clones are missing from TCRdb's copy, which holds only in-frame ones; the method was immunoSEQ multiplex PCR. The data show around 170,000 clones, 80% to 85% seen once. This CDR3 is built from 13 residues. V lost 1 base to trimming and J lost 8 bases, with 11 bases between them. The chain has TRBV12-3 or TRBV12-4 and TRBJ1-1; D remains unclear. The source material was peripheral blood. This receptor was identified in a young man with active or convalescent COVID-19. CDR3: CASSLGLPQEAFF. CDR3 in DNA: TGTGCCAGCAGTTTAGGGCTTCCGCAAGAAGCTTTCTTT.